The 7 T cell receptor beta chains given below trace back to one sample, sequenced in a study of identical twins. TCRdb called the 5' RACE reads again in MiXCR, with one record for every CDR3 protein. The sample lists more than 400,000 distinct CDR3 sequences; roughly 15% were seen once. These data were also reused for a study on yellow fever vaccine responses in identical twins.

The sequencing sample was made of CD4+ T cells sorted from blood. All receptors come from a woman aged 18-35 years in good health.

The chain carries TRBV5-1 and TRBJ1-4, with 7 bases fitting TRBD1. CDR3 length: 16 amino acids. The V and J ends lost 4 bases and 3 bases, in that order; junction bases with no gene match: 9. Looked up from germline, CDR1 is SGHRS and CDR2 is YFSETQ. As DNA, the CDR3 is TGCGCCAGCAGCATACCAATACAGGGGTCTAATGAAAAACTGTTTTTT. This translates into CASSIPIQGSNEKLFF.

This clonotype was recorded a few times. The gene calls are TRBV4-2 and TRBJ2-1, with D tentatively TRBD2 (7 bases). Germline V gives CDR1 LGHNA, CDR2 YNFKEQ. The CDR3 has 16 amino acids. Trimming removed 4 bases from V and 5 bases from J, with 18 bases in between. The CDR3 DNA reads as TGTGCCAGCAGCCCGGAAGTGGGGGGGCCAAACAATGAGCAGTTCTTC. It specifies CASSPEVGGPNNEQFF.

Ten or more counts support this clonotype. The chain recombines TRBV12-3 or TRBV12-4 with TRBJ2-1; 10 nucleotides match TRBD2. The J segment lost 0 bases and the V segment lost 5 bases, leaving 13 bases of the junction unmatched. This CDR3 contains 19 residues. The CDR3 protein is CASSPLRSGRLSSYNEQFF. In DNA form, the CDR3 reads TGTGCCAGCAGTCCCCTCCGTAGCGGGAGGCTAAGCTCCTACAATGAGCAGTTCTTC.

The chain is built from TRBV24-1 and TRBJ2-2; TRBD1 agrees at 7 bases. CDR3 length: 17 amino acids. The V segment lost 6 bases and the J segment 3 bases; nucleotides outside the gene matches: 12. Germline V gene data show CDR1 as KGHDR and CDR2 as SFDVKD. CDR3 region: CATSTETGSVDTGELFF. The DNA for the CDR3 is TGTGCCACCAGTACAGAGACAGGGTCAGTCGACACCGGGGAGCTGTTTTTT.

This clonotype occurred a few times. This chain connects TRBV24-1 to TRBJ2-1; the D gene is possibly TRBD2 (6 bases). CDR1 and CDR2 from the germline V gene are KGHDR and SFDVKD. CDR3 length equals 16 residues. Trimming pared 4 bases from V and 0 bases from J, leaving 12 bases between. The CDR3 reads CATSETGVSSYNEQFF. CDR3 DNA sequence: TGTGCCACCAGTGAAACGGGGGTTAGCTCCTACAATGAGCAGTTCTTC.

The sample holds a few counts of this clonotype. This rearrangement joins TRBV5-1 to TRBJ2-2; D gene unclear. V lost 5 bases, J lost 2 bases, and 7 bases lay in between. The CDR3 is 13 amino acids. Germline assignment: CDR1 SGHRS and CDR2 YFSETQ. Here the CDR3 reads CASRPENTGELFF. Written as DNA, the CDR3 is TGCGCCAGCAGGCCGGAAAACACCGGGGAGCTGTTTTTT. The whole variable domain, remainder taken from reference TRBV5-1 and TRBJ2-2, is KAGVTQTPRYLIKTRGQQVTLSCSPISGHRSVSWYQQTPGQGLQFLFEYFSETQRNKGNFPGRFSGRQFSNSRSEMNVSTLELGDSALYLCASRPENTGELFFGEGSRLTVL.

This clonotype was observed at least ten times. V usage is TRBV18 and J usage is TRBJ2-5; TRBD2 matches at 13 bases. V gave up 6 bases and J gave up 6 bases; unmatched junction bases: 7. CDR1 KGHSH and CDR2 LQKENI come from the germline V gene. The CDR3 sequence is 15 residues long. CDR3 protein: CASSGTSGVGKTQYF. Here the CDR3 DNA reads TGTGCCAGCTCCGGGACTAGCGGGGTCGGGAAGACCCAGTACTTC.